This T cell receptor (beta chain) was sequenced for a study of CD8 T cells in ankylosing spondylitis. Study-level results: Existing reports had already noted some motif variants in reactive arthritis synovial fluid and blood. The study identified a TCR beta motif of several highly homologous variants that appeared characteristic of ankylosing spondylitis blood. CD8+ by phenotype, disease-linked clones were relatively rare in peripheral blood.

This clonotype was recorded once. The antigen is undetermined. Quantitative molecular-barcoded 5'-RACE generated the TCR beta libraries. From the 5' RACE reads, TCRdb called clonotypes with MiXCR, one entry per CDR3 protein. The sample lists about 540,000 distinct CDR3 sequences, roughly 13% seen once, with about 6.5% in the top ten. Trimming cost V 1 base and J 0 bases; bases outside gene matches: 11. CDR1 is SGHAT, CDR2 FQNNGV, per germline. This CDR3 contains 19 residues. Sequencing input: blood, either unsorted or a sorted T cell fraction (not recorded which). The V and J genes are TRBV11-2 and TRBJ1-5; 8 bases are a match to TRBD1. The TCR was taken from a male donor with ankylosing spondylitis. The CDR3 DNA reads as TGTGCCAGCAGCTTAGGGTCCGGGACAGGCATTTATAGCAATCAGCCCCAGCATTTT. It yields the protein CASSLGSGTGIYSNQPQHF.